This T cell receptor (beta chain) was profiled in a study of metastatic and nonmetastatic thyroid tumors (TCRdb year 2020). Broadly, across the study: Repertoires were compared across peripheral blood and tumor or nodule tissue samples from malignant and benign thyroid patients.

On the study overall, not on this receptor specifically: In both blood and tumor samples, malignant tumors were reported to have significantly higher TCR beta diversity than benign nodules.

This clone was seen at least ten times. Its recognized antigen is unknown. Nothing much larger sits one base from this clone, and base qualities are not available. Library creation used PCR. These reads were obtained on an Illumina HiSeq 4000. High-throughput sequencing was used to profile the CDR3 region of the TCR beta-chain in every patient. Under the source paper's analysis protocol: Drawing on CDR3 differences between clinicopathological groups, the researchers built a classifier meant to tell apart patients with distant-metastatic papillary thyroid cancer. To measure repertoire diversity the researchers used the Shannon index, while the Morisita-Horn index served to gauge how similar the tumor and blood repertoires were. TCRdb ran its own pipeline on the public reads, namely fastp trimming at Q25 and MiXCR clone calling, and kept in-frame beta chains. TCRdb's processing, not the authors' own work, is the source of the V and J calls. This sample gives roughly 15,000 clones in total; 20% to 30% of them show up just once. Under 25% of the sample goes to the ten largest clones.

None of the patients had been given any treatment before thyroid surgery. The study retrospectively analysed patient clinical samples collected from the early 2010s to the late 2010s using T-cell receptor beta sequencing. This sequence was found in a female donor with papillary thyroid cancer or a benign thyroid nodule (not recorded which). Some clones in this sample may be carry-over from other donors' samples. The sequenced sample consisted of tumor tissue.

The CDR3 region has the sequence CSARARSTEAFF. The sequence in DNA is TGCAGTGCTAGAGCGAGGAGCACTGAAGCTTTCTTT. The chain is made from TRBV20-1 and TRBJ1-1; the D gene cannot be resolved reliably. The germline ends are 7 bases apart after V is trimmed by 1 base and J by 4 bases. The CDR3 runs 12 residues from the cysteine to the phenylalanine. Only the CDR3 portion is preserved as DNA: 36 bases, with reading frame beginning at the first base. Taken from the germline V gene (reference sequence), the CDR1 and CDR2 loops are DFQATT and SNEGSKA.